Listed here are 23 T cell receptor beta chains from one sample, sequenced in a study of T cell repertoires in cytomegalovirus infection. No antigen is known for these receptors. TCRdb reprocessed the reads with MiXCR, giving one entry per CDR3 protein. Of 700,000 to 950,000 distinct CDR3 sequences listed, approximately 32% were seen once; the top ten hold 12%. The material was cultured CD8+ T cells from PBMCs, obtained from culture after CMV antigen stimulation. Every receptor here comes from a human donor in good health (CMV status not recorded). Some clones in this sample may be carry-over from other donors' samples.

The J gene is TRBJ2-3, the V gene TRBV4-1; D is undetermined. Germline V gene data show CDR1 as MGHRA and CDR2 as YSYEKL. This CDR3 comprises 13 residues. Trimming cost V 3 bases and J 3 bases, with 7 bases left between them. The CDR3 region has the DNA TGCGCCAGCAGCCAGGGGAAAACAGATACGCAGTATTTT. Translation gives CASSQGKTDTQYF.

The sample holds a few counts of this clonotype. The rearrangement uses TRBV5-8 and TRBJ2-3; D is uncertain. CDR3 size: 14 residues. V lost 1 base and J lost 2, with 8 bases in between. Per the germline V gene, CDR1 is SGHTS and CDR2 is YDEGEE. In DNA form, the CDR3 reads TGTGCCAGCAGCTTGACACGCTACACAGATACGCAGTATTTT. Protein: CASSLTRYTDTQYF.

The V gene is TRBV11-2, the J gene TRBJ1-1; D uncertain. This CDR3 spans 14 amino acids. The germline CDR1 and CDR2 sequences are SGHAT and FQNNGV. Trimming removed 5 bases from V and 4 bases from J, with 14 bases in between. CDR3 amino acids: CASSPRGGGTEAFF. CDR3 coding DNA: TGTGCCAGCAGCCCCCGTGGAGGAGGCACTGAAGCTTTCTTT.

The chain couples TRBV12-3 or TRBV12-4 to TRBJ1-6; tentative D call: TRBD1 (5 bases). V was trimmed by 2 bases and J by 6 bases, leaving 11 bases between them. This CDR3 has 15 amino acids. In nucleotides, the CDR3 is TGTGCCAGCAGTTTAAGTTCAGGGTCTAATTCACCCCTCCACTTT. Encoded protein: CASSLSSGSNSPLHF.

This clonotype appeared a few times. The V and J genes are TRBV28 and TRBJ1-2, with 7 bases matching TRBD1. J gave up 4 bases and V 7 bases, and 9 bases lay outside the gene matches. CDR3 size: 14 residues. From germline, CDR1 is MDHEN and CDR2 SYDVKM. Written as DNA, the CDR3 is TGTGCCAGCACCCCGGACAGGTTCGGCTATGGCTACACCTTC. Protein product: CASTPDRFGYGYTF.

This clonotype was detected ten times or more. This chain uses TRBV7-9 with TRBJ2-3; TRBD1 matches at 7 bases. Germline V gives CDR1 SEHNR, CDR2 FQNEAQ (reference sequence). This CDR3 is built from 14 residues. The V gene end was trimmed by 5 bases and the J gene end by 2 bases; junction bases not matched to a gene: 4. DNA for the CDR3: TGTGCCAGCAGCGCCGGGACAGACACAGATACGCAGTATTTT. It specifies CASSAGTDTDTQYF.

Details on this clonotype: A much larger clone differs by one base, so this may be a read error. The genes are TRBV7-4 and TRBJ1-1; weak D call: TRBD1 (5 bases). V was shortened by 3 bases and J by 5 bases, with 13 bases between the two germline ends. The CDR3 loop spans 14 amino acids. Germline V lookup: CDR1 SGHVT, CDR2 SQSDAQ. CDR3 bases: TGTGCCAGCAGCTTTGGGGGGACGTTAACTGAAGCTTTCTTT. This gives the protein CASSFGGTLTEAFF.

The chain carries TRBV2 and TRBJ2-3, with 7 bases identical to TRBD1. V lost 11 bases and J lost 1; bases outside the gene matches: 9. This CDR3 comprises 14 residues. Germline assignment: CDR1 SNHLY and CDR2 FYNNEI. The DNA for the CDR3 is TGTGCCCAGGGCTCGGGGACAGGCACAGATACGCAGTATTTT. Protein: CAQGSGTGTDTQYF. The whole variable domain, filled in from reference TRBV2 and TRBJ2-3, reads EPEVTQTPSHQVTQMGQEVILRCVPISNHLYFYWYRQILGQKVEFLVSFYNNEISEKSEIFDDQFSVERPDGSNFTLKIRSTKLEDSAMYFCAQGSGTGTDTQYFGPGTRLTVL.

The rearrangement uses TRBV4-1 and TRBJ1-1; D not resolved. This CDR3 has 14 amino acids. The V end was cut by 0 bases, the J end by 1 base, with 6 bases between. Germline values: CDR1 MGHRA, CDR2 YSYEKL. The CDR3 nucleotides read TGCGCCAGCAGCCAAGAGGATCAGAACACTGAAGCTTTCTTT. It encodes CASSQEDQNTEAFF.

This clonotype was counted once. The gene calls are TRBV19 and TRBJ2-2; 11 nucleotides align to TRBD2. The CDR3 is 18 residues long. V lost 2 bases to trimming and J lost 4 bases; unmatched junction nucleotides: 9. Germline CDR1 reads LNHDA; CDR2 reads SQIVND (reference sequence). This CDR3 reads CASSIKASGGPGTGELFF. CDR3 bases: TGTGCCAGTAGTATAAAAGCTAGCGGGGGGCCGGGCACCGGGGAGCTGTTTTTT.

The sample holds a few counts of this clonotype. Here the CDR3 reads CASSSSKGNEQFF. CDR3 DNA sequence: TGTGCCAGCAGCTCCTCCAAAGGGAATGAGCAGTTCTTC. This chain uses TRBV12-3 or TRBV12-4 with TRBJ2-1, with unresolved D. The V end lost 6 bases, the J end lost 7 bases, and 13 bases lay between the germline ends. This CDR3 is 13 amino acids long.

This chain connects TRBV7-9 to TRBJ1-6, with D tentatively TRBD1 (6 bases). CDR1 and CDR2 (germline): SEHNR, FQNEAQ (reference sequence). V dropped 8 bases and J dropped 8 bases, with 16 bases sitting between them. The CDR3 is 14 residues long. The CDR3, as DNA: TGTGCCAGCCTGGGGTCAGGGGTCGATTCACCCCTCCACTTT. Translating it yields CASLGSGVDSPLHF. Looking up the rest from reference TRBV7-9 and TRBJ1-6 gives the full variable domain: DTGVSQNPRHKITKRGQNVTFRCDPISEHNRLYWYRQTLGQGPEFLTYFQNEAQLEKSRLLSDRFSAERPKGSFSTLEIQRTEQGDSAMYLCASLGSGVDSPLHFGNGTRLTVT.

The V gene is TRBV7-6, the J gene TRBJ2-7, with D perhaps TRBD2 (6 bases). This CDR3 has 14 residues. V was pared by 3 bases and J by 3 bases, with 12 bases between. Germline lookup yields CDR1 SGHVS and CDR2 FNYEAQ. The CDR3 DNA reads as TGTGCCAGCAGCTTGAAAAAAGCGGGCTACGAGCAGTACGTC. Its translation: CASSLKKAGYEQYV.

This clonotype was found many times. V and J are TRBV7-6 and TRBJ2-2, with D perhaps matching TRBD1 or TRBD2 (5 bases each). V lost 5 bases and J lost 4, with 20 bases in between. Germline V CDR1 and CDR2: SGHVS, FNYEAQ. CDR3 length: 17 amino acids. CDR3 sequence: CASSPMRTGHVTGELFF. In nucleotides, the CDR3 is TGTGCCAGCAGCCCGATGCGGACGGGGCATGTCACCGGGGAGCTGTTTTTT.

This rearrangement joins TRBV6-1 to TRBJ2-3; D unresolved. Germline V gene lookup returns CDR1 MNHNS and CDR2 SASEGT. There are 16 residues in the CDR3. V gave up 2 bases and J gave up 0 bases, with 12 bases separating them. The CDR3: CASSENPSASTDTQYF. CDR3 DNA sequence: TGTGCCAGCAGTGAAAACCCCAGCGCGAGCACAGATACGCAGTATTTT.

A few counts support this clonotype. J is TRBJ1-5 and V is TRBV6-2 or TRBV6-3, with D possibly being TRBD1 (6 bases). Germline CDR1 is MNHEY and CDR2 is SVGEGT. The CDR3 has 15 amino acids. V was shortened by 0 bases and J by 3 bases, with 9 bases between the two germline ends. The CDR3 region is CASSYSWGANQPQHF. CDR3 in DNA: TGTGCCAGCAGTTACTCGTGGGGGGCCAATCAGCCCCAGCATTTT.

This clonotype was seen at least ten times. The chain employs TRBV7-8 and TRBJ1-2; 7 nucleotides agree with TRBD1. The CDR3 spans 17 residues. Germline V lookup: CDR1 SGHVS, CDR2 FQNEAQ. Trimming cost V 0 bases and J 2 bases; bases outside gene matches: 9. The CDR3 nucleotides are TGTGCCAGCAGCTTAGCCAGGGGGAACCCCGCAAACTATGGCTACACCTTC. Its translation: CASSLARGNPANYGYTF.

V gene TRBV11-2 combines with J gene TRBJ2-3; 8 bases line up with TRBD1. From germline, CDR1 is SGHAT and CDR2 FQNNGV. Germline trimming cut 3 bases from V and 0 bases from J; bases unmatched to any gene: 8. The CDR3 sequence is 17 residues long. The CDR3 DNA reads as TGTGCCAGCAGCTTGAATCCGGGACAGGCTAGCACAGATACGCAGTATTTT. Translated, it gives CASSLNPGQASTDTQYF.

This clonotype occurred a few times. The CDR3 region is CASRTDRGPYNEQFF. The CDR3 DNA is TGTGCCAGCAGAACAGACAGGGGGCCCTACAATGAGCAGTTCTTC. This chain links TRBV7-2 with TRBJ2-1; TRBD1 agrees at 10 bases. The J segment lost 2 bases and the V segment lost 6 bases, leaving 4 bases of the junction unmatched. The length of the CDR3 is 15 residues. Germline V CDR1 and CDR2: SGHTA, FQGNSA.

This clonotype was seen only a few times. The chain couples TRBV7-9 to TRBJ2-1; D perhaps matches TRBD2 (6 bases). The CDR3 has 16 residues. CDR1 is SEHNR and CDR2 is FQNEAQ in the germline V gene (reference sequence). V lost 5 bases and J lost 2, with 16 bases in between. CDR3 DNA: TGTGCCAGCAGCGCGCTGGGCGGGGAACCCTACAATGAGCAGTTCTTC. Amino acids: CASSALGGEPYNEQFF.

This clonotype was seen only a few times. This chain links TRBV5-4 with TRBJ1-2, with 7 bases aligning to TRBD1. CDR3 size: 16 residues. V was clipped by 4 bases and J by 3 bases; unmatched bases: 12. CDR1 and CDR2 (germline): SGHNT, YYREEE (reference sequence). This CDR3 reads CASSRWGQSAYYGYTF. CDR3 bases: TGTGCCAGCAGCAGGTGGGGACAGAGCGCCTACTATGGCTACACCTTC.

V usage is TRBV9 and J usage is TRBJ1-2, with a weak D call TRBD1 (6 bases). The CDR3 is 13 residues long. Trimming took off 6 bases at V and 3 bases at J, with 12 bases between the two ends. Germline CDR1 is SGDLS and CDR2 is YYNGEE. The CDR3 DNA reads TGTGCCAGCACGGGGAACAGGGACTATGGCTACACCTTC. It codes for CASTGNRDYGYTF.

The chain is built from TRBV5-6 and TRBJ1-1; D uncertain. The germline gives CDR1 SGHDT, CDR2 YYEEEE. The CDR3 has 16 amino acids. Trimming left V 3 bases short and J 4 bases short, with 19 bases between. This CDR3 is CASSSTRPLSFTEAFF. As DNA, the CDR3 is TGTGCCAGCAGCTCGACCCGGCCCCTCTCGTTCACTGAAGCTTTCTTT.